This entry is about one T cell receptor (beta chain). Which antigen it targets is not known. Base qualities are missing; no much larger clone stands one base away. The source of the sample is a study of blood T cell repertoires in COVID-19 (dated by TCRdb to 2019 to 2021). Turning to the overall study: The collaborator samples originated in the United States, Italy and Spain and spanned the acute and convalescent phases of COVID-19. The material from the prospective study consisted of cDNA or gDNA derived from T cells, B-cell-depleted T cells, or PBMCs. Subjects who had been exposed to COVID-19, were actively infected with it, or had recovered from it provided the deeply sampled blood TCRbeta repertoires that made up the dataset. A freely available public database, intended as a resource for researchers studying the immune response to SARS-CoV-2, is where the repertoires were released. The samples were drawn from two sources: the first 160 participants of the ongoing ImmuneRACE study, and over 1,000 subjects contributed by 6 global collaborators. Nearly every sample came with metadata listing a de-identified subject ID, COVID-19 status, age in years and sex. HLA class I and class II types, where available, came from metadata supplied by the sample provider rather than from assay-based typing. What the study reported, not specific to this receptor: The quantity of clinical and demographic metadata differed by source and by participant and was supplied without curation.

Participants in the prospective study were aged roughly 18 to 95 years, lived in over 20 United States geographic areas, and enrolled through a virtual design. In the prospective study, cohorts were assigned on the basis of participant-reported clinical history obtained from a screening survey and a study questionnaire. Recovered participants in ImmuneRACE Cohort 3 were defined as having two consecutive negative NP/OP PCR tests, clearance from a healthcare professional, or resolution of symptoms. Each participant in the prospective study had whole blood, serum and a nasopharyngeal or oropharyngeal swab collected by mobile phlebotomists. Prospective study participants could optionally give additional blood draws and questionnaires over an approximately two-month period. Before DNA extraction, prospective study blood samples were shipped either frozen or at room temperature. TCRbeta CDR3 regions were amplified from genomic DNA by means of the immunoSEQ Assay, a bias-controlled multiplex PCR. The paper's processing steps were these. Nucleated cell counts per sample were estimated from amplification of reference gene primers within the assay. Sequence reads were collapsed and filtered to measure the absolute abundance of every unique TCRbeta CDR3 rearrangement. For each sample, productive Simpson clonality was calculated as the square root of Simpson's diversity index across productive rearrangements. TCRdb re-hosts the immuneACCESS table, in-frame sequences only. Its copies lack some clones; in the studies checked, an unresolved V gene accounts for under half of them, and the cause for the rest is not known. Clone size and the V and J calls come from that table; the DNA yielded D and trimming. For this sample there are 170,000 or so clones; approximately 84% appear just once. Roughly 7% of the sample is taken by the ten largest.

The sequenced sample was PBMCs or T cells enriched from blood (not recorded which). This TCR was recovered from a woman aged 50 to 60 who had recovered from COVID-19.

The CDR3 sequence is CASSMGTGRADTEAFF. Here is the DNA: TGTGCCAGTAGTATGGGAACAGGGCGAGCGGACACTGAAGCTTTCTTT. The sequence joins TRBV19 to TRBJ1-1, and the D gene may be TRBD1, 6 bases matching. The CDR3 covers 16 residues, taking in both the cysteine and the phenylalanine. Only CDR3 DNA remains: 48 bases, in frame from the first base. Based on the germline V gene (reference sequence), the CDR1 and CDR2 sequences are LNHDA and SQIVND. Relative to germline, V is 3 bases shorter and J is 3 bases shorter, with 17 bases between their ends.